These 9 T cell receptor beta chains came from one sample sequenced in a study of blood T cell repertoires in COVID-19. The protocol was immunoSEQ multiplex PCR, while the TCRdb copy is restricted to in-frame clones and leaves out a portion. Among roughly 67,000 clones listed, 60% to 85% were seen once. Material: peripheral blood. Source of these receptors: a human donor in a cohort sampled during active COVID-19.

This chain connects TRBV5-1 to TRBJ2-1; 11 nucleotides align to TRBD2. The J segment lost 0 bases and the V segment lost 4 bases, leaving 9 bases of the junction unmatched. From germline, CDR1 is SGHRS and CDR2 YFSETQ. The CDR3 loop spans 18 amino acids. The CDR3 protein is CASSKGWTSGSSYNEQFF. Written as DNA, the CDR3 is TGCGCCAGCAGCAAGGGCTGGACTAGCGGGTCCTCCTACAATGAGCAGTTCTTC.

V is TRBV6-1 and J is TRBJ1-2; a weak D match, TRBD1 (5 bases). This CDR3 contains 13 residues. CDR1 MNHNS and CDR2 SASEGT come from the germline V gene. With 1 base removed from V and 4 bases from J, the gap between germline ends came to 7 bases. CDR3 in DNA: TGTGCCAGCAGTGAAGGGCAGGGCTATGGCTACACCTTC. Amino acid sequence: CASSEGQGYGYTF.

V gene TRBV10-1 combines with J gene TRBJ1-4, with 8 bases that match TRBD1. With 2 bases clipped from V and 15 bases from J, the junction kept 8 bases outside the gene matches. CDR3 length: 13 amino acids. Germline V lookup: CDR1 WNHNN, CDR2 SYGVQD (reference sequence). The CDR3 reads CASSERNRGWMFF. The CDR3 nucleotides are TGCGCCAGCAGTGAGAGGAACAGGGGGTGGATGTTTTTT.

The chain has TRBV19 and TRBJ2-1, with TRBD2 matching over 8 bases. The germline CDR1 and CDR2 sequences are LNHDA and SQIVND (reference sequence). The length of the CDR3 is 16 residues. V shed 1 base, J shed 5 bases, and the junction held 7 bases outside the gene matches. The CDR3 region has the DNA TGTGCCAGTAGTATAGTCACGGGACTAGGAAACAATGAGCAGTTCTTC. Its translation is CASSIVTGLGNNEQFF.

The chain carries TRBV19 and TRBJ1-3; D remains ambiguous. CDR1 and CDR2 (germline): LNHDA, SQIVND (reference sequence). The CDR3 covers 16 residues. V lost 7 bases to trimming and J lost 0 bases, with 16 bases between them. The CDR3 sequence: CASTAGRRSSGNTIYF. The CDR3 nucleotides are TGTGCCAGTACCGCGGGCCGGCGGTCCTCTGGAAACACCATATATTTT.

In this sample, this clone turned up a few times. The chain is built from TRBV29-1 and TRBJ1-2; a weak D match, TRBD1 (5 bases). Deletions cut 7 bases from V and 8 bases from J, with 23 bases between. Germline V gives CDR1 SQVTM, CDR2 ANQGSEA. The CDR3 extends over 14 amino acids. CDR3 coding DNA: TGCAGCGCCGGAGGCCAGGGAGGGAGTGCCGGCTACACCTTC. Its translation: CSAGGQGGSAGYTF.

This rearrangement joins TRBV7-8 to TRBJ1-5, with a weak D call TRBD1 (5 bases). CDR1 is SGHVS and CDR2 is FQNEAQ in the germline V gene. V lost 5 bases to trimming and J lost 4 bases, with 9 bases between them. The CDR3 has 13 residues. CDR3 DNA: TGTGCCAGCAGCCTAGACAGAAATCAGCCCCAGCATTTT. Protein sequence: CASSLDRNQPQHF.

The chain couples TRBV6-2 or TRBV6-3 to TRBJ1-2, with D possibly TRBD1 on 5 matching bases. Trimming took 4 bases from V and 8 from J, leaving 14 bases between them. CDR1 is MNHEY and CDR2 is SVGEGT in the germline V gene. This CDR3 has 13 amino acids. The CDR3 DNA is TGTGCCAGCAGTTCGAGCCAGGGCGGAGGCTACACCTTC. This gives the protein CASSSSQGGGYTF.

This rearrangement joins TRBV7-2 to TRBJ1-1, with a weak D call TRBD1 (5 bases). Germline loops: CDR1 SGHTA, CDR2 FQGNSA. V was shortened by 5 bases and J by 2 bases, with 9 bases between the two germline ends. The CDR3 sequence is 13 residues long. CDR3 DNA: TGTGCCAGCAGCGCCAGGGTTAACACTGAAGCTTTCTTT. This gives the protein CASSARVNTEAFF.